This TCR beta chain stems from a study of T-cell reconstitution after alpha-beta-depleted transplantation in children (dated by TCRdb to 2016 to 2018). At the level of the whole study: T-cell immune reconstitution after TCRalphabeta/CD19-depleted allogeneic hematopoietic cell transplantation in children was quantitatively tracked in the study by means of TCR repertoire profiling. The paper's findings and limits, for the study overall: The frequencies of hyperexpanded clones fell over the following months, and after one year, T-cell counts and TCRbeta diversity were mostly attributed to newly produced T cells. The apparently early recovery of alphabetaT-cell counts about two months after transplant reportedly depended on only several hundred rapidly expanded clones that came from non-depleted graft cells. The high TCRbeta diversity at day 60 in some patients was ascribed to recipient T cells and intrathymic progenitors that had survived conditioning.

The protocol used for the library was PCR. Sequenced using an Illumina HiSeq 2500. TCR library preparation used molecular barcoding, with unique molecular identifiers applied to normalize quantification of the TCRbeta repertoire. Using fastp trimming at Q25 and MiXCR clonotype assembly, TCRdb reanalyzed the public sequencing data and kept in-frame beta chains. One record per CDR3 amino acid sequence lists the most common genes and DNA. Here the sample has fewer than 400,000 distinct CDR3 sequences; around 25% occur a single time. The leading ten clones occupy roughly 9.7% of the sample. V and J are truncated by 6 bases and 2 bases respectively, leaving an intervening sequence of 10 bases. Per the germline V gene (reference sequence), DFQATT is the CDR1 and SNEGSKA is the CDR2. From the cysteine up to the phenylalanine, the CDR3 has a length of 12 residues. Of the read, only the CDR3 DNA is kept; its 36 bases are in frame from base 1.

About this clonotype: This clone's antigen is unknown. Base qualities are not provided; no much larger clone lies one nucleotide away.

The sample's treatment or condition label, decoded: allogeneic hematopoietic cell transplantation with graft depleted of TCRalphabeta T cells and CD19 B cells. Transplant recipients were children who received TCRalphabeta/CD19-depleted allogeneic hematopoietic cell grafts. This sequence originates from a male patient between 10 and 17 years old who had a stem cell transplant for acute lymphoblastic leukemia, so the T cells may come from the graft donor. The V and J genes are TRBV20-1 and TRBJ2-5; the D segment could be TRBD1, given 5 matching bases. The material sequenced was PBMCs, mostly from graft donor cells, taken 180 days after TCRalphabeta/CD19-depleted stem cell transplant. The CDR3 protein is CSAPRAQETQYF. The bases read TGCAGTGCCCCCAGGGCACAAGAGACCCAGTACTTC.